The rows below give T cell receptor beta chains drawn from one sample of a study of T cell changes during pregnancy in multiple sclerosis. Sequencing was performed with immunoSEQ multiplex PCR; in TCRdb, only in-frame clones are kept and a portion is missing. The sample includes 90,000 or so clones, approximately 90% of them seen just once. This sample comprised peripheral blood, obtained before pregnancy. Receptors were obtained from a female donor with multiple sclerosis, enrolled in a pregnancy study. Both conserved end residues are part of each CDR3. Each record gives: D gene, clone size, V gene, J gene, CDR3 protein, CDR3 DNA. D genes are given only for firm matches. Some rows have no size entry. The others give once, few or many, or a class for an expanded clone.

-	-	TRBV5-4	TRBJ1-3	CASSSQGGSGNTIYF	TGTGCCAGCAGCAGTCAGGGAGGTTCTGGAAACACCATATATTTT
-	-	TRBV19	TRBJ2-2	CASRRVDTGELFF	TGTGCCAGTAGGCGGGTAGACACCGGGGAGCTGTTTTTT
TRBD2	-	TRBV5-1	TRBJ2-3	CASRYSLAGVLDTQYF	TGCGCCAGCAGATATTCTCTAGCGGGAGTTCTAGATACGCAGTATTTT
TRBD1	-	TRBV5-6	TRBJ2-7	CASSVWGTGRSEQYF	TGTGCCAGCAGCGTGTGGGGGACAGGGCGAAGTGAGCAGTACTTC
-	-	TRBV9	TRBJ1-3	CASSVARSSGNTIYF	TGTGCCAGCAGCGTAGCCCGGAGCTCTGGAAACACCATATATTTT
-	-	TRBV30	TRBJ1-1	CAWSVKGVLNTEAFF	TGTGCCTGGAGTGTAAAGGGGGTTCTGAACACTGAAGCTTTCTTT
-	-	TRBV4-1	TRBJ2-5	CASSLRLASQETQYF	TGCGCCAGCAGCTTACGCCTAGCGTCCCAAGAGACCCAGTACTTC
TRBD2	-	TRBV28	TRBJ2-7	CASSPTGGVSSYEQYF	TGTGCCAGCAGCCCCACGGGGGGGGTTAGTTCCTACGAGCAGTACTTC
TRBD2	-	TRBV4-2	TRBJ2-5	CASSQAGRAAETQYF	TGTGCCAGCAGCCAAGCCGGGAGGGCGGCAGAGACCCAGTACTTC
TRBD1	-	TRBV9	TRBJ2-3	CASSDRGSTDTQYF	TGTGCCAGCAGCGACAGGGGGAGCACAGATACGCAGTATTTT
-	-	TRBV9	TRBJ2-7	CASSVVTGPLYEQYF	TGTGCCAGCAGCGTAGTTACAGGACCCCTCTACGAGCAGTACTTC
TRBD1	once	TRBV10-3	TRBJ2-7	CAIQGDRGQTYEQYF	TGTGCCATCCAGGGGGACAGGGGGCAGACCTACGAGCAGTACTTC
-	once	TRBV7-7	TRBJ1-1	CASSSREGTEAFF	TGTGCCAGCAGCTCCCGGGAAGGCACTGAAGCTTTCTTT
TRBD1	once	TRBV11-1	TRBJ2-7	CASSLVGQAAYEQYF	TGTGCCAGCAGCTTAGTGGGACAGGCCGCCTACGAGCAGTACTTC
-	-	TRBV6-5	TRBJ1-1	CASTSPAGIGAEAFF	TGTGCCAGCACAAGCCCAGCAGGGATAGGCGCTGAAGCTTTCTTT
-	-	TRBV18	TRBJ2-1	CASSPQKQGMGEQFF	TGTGCCAGCTCACCACAAAAACAGGGTATGGGTGAGCAGTTCTTC
TRBD1	-	TRBV18	TRBJ2-7	CASSPYQGEDYEQYF	TGTGCCAGCTCACCATACCAGGGGGAAGACTACGAGCAGTACTTC
TRBD1	once	TRBV6-1	TRBJ1-2	CASRGTGQYNYGYTF	TGTGCCAGCAGGGGGACGGGACAGTATAACTATGGCTACACCTTC
-	-	TRBV4-3	TRBJ1-4	CASSQEFRGATNEKLFF	TGCGCCAGCAGCCAAGAATTTAGGGGCGCAACTAATGAAAAACTGTTTTTT
-	-	TRBV18	TRBJ1-2	CASSPDRDYGYTF	TGTGCCAGCTCACCGGACAGAGACTATGGCTACACCTTC
TRBD2	-	TRBV10-3	TRBJ2-1	CAISGSGSINEQFF	TGTGCCATCAGCGGTAGCGGGAGTATAAATGAGCAGTTCTTC
TRBD2	-	TRBV5-4	TRBJ2-1	CASSPTAGGISNEQFF	TGTGCCAGCAGCCCCACAGCGGGGGGCATCTCCAATGAGCAGTTCTTC
-	-	TRBV5-4	TRBJ2-7	CASSAGRGPEEQYF	TGTGCCAGCAGCGCTGGCAGAGGGCCAGAAGAGCAGTACTTC
-	-	TRBV7-6	TRBJ2-1	CASSLGPSSYNEQFF	TGTGCCAGCAGCTTAGGTCCCAGCTCCTACAATGAGCAGTTCTTC
-	-	TRBV6-5	TRBJ2-7	CASRQSISSYEQYF	TGTGCCAGCAGACAGTCTATCAGCTCCTACGAGCAGTACTTC
TRBD2	-	TRBV11-2	TRBJ2-3	CASSSGGGTDTQYF	TGTGCCAGCAGCTCGGGGGGGGGCACAGATACGCAGTATTTT
TRBD1	few	TRBV9	TRBJ1-6	CASSVPHRGLNSPLHF	TGTGCCAGCAGCGTACCTCACAGGGGGCTTAATTCACCCCTCCACTTT
TRBD1	-	TRBV5-5	TRBJ1-1	CASSLTGGNTEAFF	TGTGCCAGCAGCTTGACAGGGGGGAACACTGAAGCTTTCTTT
-	once	TRBV28	TRBJ1-1	CASSSSRQGNTEAFF	TGTGCCAGCAGTTCTAGTCGGCAGGGGAACACTGAAGCTTTCTTT
-	-	TRBV27	TRBJ2-1	CASSPPGVGQFF	TGTGCCAGCAGTCCGCCTGGAGTGGGGCAGTTCTTC
-	-	TRBV19	TRBJ1-1	CASSMGRGPTEAFF	TGTGCCAGTAGTATGGGCAGGGGCCCCACTGAAGCTTTCTTT
-	-	TRBV11-2	TRBJ2-1	CASSLAPDSTNEQFF	TGTGCCAGCAGCTTAGCTCCGGACAGTACGAATGAGCAGTTCTTC
-	-	TRBV2	TRBJ2-2	CASSLAEGRTGELFF	TGTGCCAGCAGTCTGGCGGAAGGTCGCACCGGGGAGCTGTTTTTT
-	-	TRBV6-5	TRBJ2-7	CASSYSFGSLREQYF	TGTGCCAGCAGTTACTCGTTCGGTAGCTTACGCGAGCAGTACTTC
TRBD1	-	TRBV7-8	TRBJ2-4	CASSFQRGRRGGRERQGQYF	TGTGCCAGCAGCTTTCAAAGGGGGCGAAGGGGCGGTAGAGAGAGACAGGGGCAGTACTTC
TRBD1	-	TRBV5-6	TRBJ1-1	CASSLATGGNTEAFF	TGTGCCAGCAGCTTGGCGACAGGGGGGAACACTGAAGCTTTCTTT
TRBD2	-	TRBV5-1	TRBJ2-7	CASSYGTSGYSYEQYF	TGCGCCAGCAGCTATGGGACTAGCGGGTACTCCTACGAGCAGTACTTC
-	-	TRBV29-1	TRBJ1-5	CSVGAGANQPQHF	TGCAGCGTTGGGGCAGGGGCTAACCAGCCCCAGCATTTT
-	-	TRBV6-5	TRBJ1-3	CASSLGPPGNTIYF	TGTGCCAGCTCCCTGGGGCCTCCTGGAAACACCATATATTTT
TRBD1	-	TRBV27	TRBJ1-2	CASTTLQGAWGYTF	TGTGCCAGCACCACCCTACAGGGGGCTTGGGGCTACACCTTC
TRBD2	-	TRBV4-1	TRBJ2-7	CASSLQGLASYEQYF	TGCGCCAGCAGCCTCCAAGGACTAGCGTCCTACGAGCAGTACTTC
TRBD2	-	TRBV5-1	TRBJ2-7	CASSPLAGGLSEEYF	TGCGCCAGCAGCCCATTAGCGGGAGGACTCAGCGAGGAGTACTTC
TRBD1	-	TRBV29-1	TRBJ1-1	CSVDQWGQGNTEAFF	TGCAGCGTGGATCAGTGGGGACAGGGGAACACTGAAGCTTTCTTT
TRBD2	-	TRBV4-3	TRBJ2-5	CASSQSFSGQETQYF	TGCGCCAGCAGCCAGTCTTTTAGCGGGCAAGAGACCCAGTACTTC
TRBD1	-	TRBV6-5	TRBJ2-1	CASRRTGGYEQFF	TGTGCCAGCAGGCGGACAGGGGGGTATGAGCAGTTCTTC
-	-	TRBV9	TRBJ2-7	CASSPGGSSYEQYF	TGTGCCAGCAGCCCAGGTGGGAGCTCCTACGAGCAGTACTTC
TRBD1	-	TRBV18	TRBJ2-1	CASSPRDRVQYNEQFF	TGTGCCAGCTCCCCTCGGGACAGGGTGCAATACAATGAGCAGTTCTTC
-	-	TRBV11-3	TRBJ2-5	CASSLGSSGTQYF	TGTGCCAGCAGCTTAGGATCAAGCGGGACCCAGTACTTC
-	-	TRBV6-6	TRBJ2-1	CASSISVRQGGNEQFF	TGTGCCAGCAGTATCAGCGTGCGGCAGGGGGGCAATGAGCAGTTCTTC
-	-	TRBV19	TRBJ1-2	CASSIDKNYGYTF	TGTGCCAGTAGTATAGACAAAAACTATGGCTACACCTTC
TRBD1	once	TRBV2	TRBJ1-1	CASTLGQGAIKAFF	TGTGCCAGCACCCTTGGACAGGGGGCTATAAAAGCTTTCTTT
TRBD1	once	TRBV2	TRBJ1-2	CASLPGTGLSFNYGYTF	TGTGCCAGCCTGCCCGGGACAGGGCTAAGTTTTAACTATGGCTACACCTTC
-	-	TRBV25-1	TRBJ2-5	CASSVQGHGETQYF	TGTGCCAGCAGTGTCCAGGGGCATGGGGAGACCCAGTACTTC
-	once	TRBV28	TRBJ1-1	CASSFQGNTEAFF	TGTGCCAGCAGTTTTCAGGGGAACACTGAAGCTTTCTTT
-	few	TRBV10-3	TRBJ1-1	CAISEISGTEAFF	TGTGCCATCAGTGAAATCAGCGGGACTGAAGCTTTCTTT
-	-	TRBV18	TRBJ1-1	CASSPAQDSLNTEAFF	TGTGCCAGCTCACCGGCTCAGGACAGTTTGAACACTGAAGCTTTCTTT
-	-	TRBV25-1	TRBJ1-5	CASSDAGGNQPQHF	TGTGCCAGCAGTGATGCAGGGGGCAATCAGCCCCAGCATTTT